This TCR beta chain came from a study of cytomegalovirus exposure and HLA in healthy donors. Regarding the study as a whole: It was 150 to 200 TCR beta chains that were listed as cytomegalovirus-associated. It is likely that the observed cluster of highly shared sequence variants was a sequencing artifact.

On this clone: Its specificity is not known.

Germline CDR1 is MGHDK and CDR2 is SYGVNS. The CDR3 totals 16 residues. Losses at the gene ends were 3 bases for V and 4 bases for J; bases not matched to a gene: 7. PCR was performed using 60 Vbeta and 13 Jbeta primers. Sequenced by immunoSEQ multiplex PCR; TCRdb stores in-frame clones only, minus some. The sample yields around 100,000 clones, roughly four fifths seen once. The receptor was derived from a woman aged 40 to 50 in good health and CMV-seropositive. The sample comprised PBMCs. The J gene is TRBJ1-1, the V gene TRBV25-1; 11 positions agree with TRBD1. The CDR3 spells CASSDLGQGAITEAFF. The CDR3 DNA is TGTGCCAGCAGTGACCTCGGACAGGGGGCCATCACTGAAGCTTTCTTT.